Shown below are 16 T cell receptor beta chains from a single sample sequenced in a study of response to subunit inactivated influenza vaccine. One entry per CDR3 protein results from TCRdb running MiXCR on the RT-PCR reads. The profile shows 430,000 or so distinct CDR3 sequences, approximately 10% of them singletons. The material sequenced was PBMCs from blood, taken roughly 48 days after vaccination. All receptors come from a man in his fifties who received an inactivated influenza vaccine.

The J gene is TRBJ1-5, the V gene TRBV6-1; D call uncertain. Trimming stripped 4 bases from V and 4 bases from J, with 5 bases between. The germline CDR1 and CDR2 sequences are MNHNS and SASEGT. CDR3 length: 12 residues. DNA of the CDR3: TGTGCCAGCAGTGGCCGTAATCAGCCCCAGCATTTT. Protein product: CASSGRNQPQHF.

This clonotype was seen only a few times. This chain connects TRBV5-3 to TRBJ2-1; possibly TRBD2 for D (6 bases). TRBV5-3 falls under the ORF class, with uncertain function. V dropped 3 bases and J dropped 3 bases, with 16 bases sitting between them. The CDR3 has 16 residues. The CDR3 coding sequence is TGTGCCAGAAGCTCCCCATCGGGACTCCTCTACAATGAGCAGTTCTTC. It specifies CARSSPSGLLYNEQFF.

This clonotype was picked up one time. The J gene is TRBJ2-5, the V gene TRBV2; TRBD2 might be the D (5 bases). The CDR3 has 15 residues. CDR1 and CDR2 (germline): SNHLY, FYNNEI. Trimming stripped 6 bases from V and 7 bases from J, with 21 bases between. CDR3 bases: TGTGCCAGCAGCCAAGCGGTCCCGTTCTGGGGGACCCAGTACTTC. Its protein product is CASSQAVPFWGTQYF. Looking up the rest from reference TRBV2 and TRBJ2-5 gives the full variable domain: EPEVTQTPSHQVTQMGQEVILRCVPISNHLYFYWYRQILGQKVEFLVSFYNNEISEKSEIFDDQFSVERPDGSNFTLKIRSTKLEDSAMYFCASSQAVPFWGTQYFGPGTRLLVL.

This clonotype was seen ten or more times. The V gene is TRBV4-3, the J gene TRBJ2-3, with D unclear. V lost 0 bases to trimming and J lost 1 base, with 11 bases between them. Germline-derived CDR1 and CDR2 are LGHNA and YSLEER. CDR3 size: 16 residues. The CDR3 bases are TGCGCCAGCAGCCAAGATCTAAGCCCGGGCACAGATACGCAGTATTTT. Translated: CASSQDLSPGTDTQYF.

This clonotype was seen repeatedly, ten times or more. The V call is TRBV5-6, the J call TRBJ2-1; possibly TRBD1 for D (5 bases). V lost 4 bases to trimming and J lost 5 bases, with 13 bases between them. This CDR3 is built from 14 residues. The germline gives CDR1 SGHDT, CDR2 YYEEEE. This CDR3 reads CASSDEQGNNEQFF. CDR3 coding DNA: TGTGCCAGCAGCGACGAGCAGGGTAACAATGAGCAGTTCTTC.

A few counts support this clonotype. This rearrangement joins TRBV20-1 to TRBJ2-1; D remains ambiguous. The CDR3 is 13 residues long. The germline gives CDR1 DFQATT, CDR2 SNEGSKA (reference sequence). The V gene lost 5 bases and the J gene lost 10 bases, with 18 bases spanning the gap. DNA for the CDR3: TGCAGTGCTCGGAGAGAAGGCCTCGGGGAGCAGTTCTTC. This codes for CSARREGLGEQFF.

In its sample, this clonotype was seen a few times. The genes are TRBV5-6 and TRBJ2-5; possible D gene TRBD2, 6 bases. This CDR3 has 17 amino acids. Trimming took off 3 bases at V and 9 bases at J, with 27 bases between the two ends. Germline V gene lookup returns CDR1 SGHDT and CDR2 YYEEEE. The CDR3 region is CASSYGLAGTQGKAQYF. DNA for the CDR3: TGTGCCAGCAGCTACGGCCTGGCGGGGACCCAGGGCAAGGCCCAGTACTTC.

This clonotype was counted at least ten times. The chain carries TRBV10-3 and TRBJ2-3, with 8 bases fitting TRBD2. Trimming removed 9 bases from V and 3 bases from J; junction bases left unmatched: 5. There are 13 residues in the CDR3. Per germline, CDR1 ENHRY and CDR2 SYGVKD. CDR3 protein: CAIQRERTDTQYF. As DNA, the CDR3 is TGTGCCATACAGCGGGAGCGAACAGATACGCAGTATTTT.

This clonotype was recorded only once. A much larger clone lies a single base off, so this may be a read error. The chain combines TRBV20-1 with TRBJ2-2; no reliable D call. V was cut by 4 bases and J by 4 bases, with 19 bases left in between. The CDR3 sequence is 16 residues long. Germline V gives CDR1 DFQATT, CDR2 SNEGSKA (reference sequence). The CDR3 loop reads CSATAWWASRTGELFF. The CDR3 DNA sequence: TGCAGTGCTACAGCCTGGTGGGCTAGTCGCACCGGGGAGCTGTTTTTT.

The V and J genes are TRBV6-1 and TRBJ2-3; possibly TRBD1 for D (6 bases). This CDR3 is built from 15 residues. Looked up from germline, CDR1 is MNHNS and CDR2 is SASEGT. Trimming stripped 10 bases from V and 3 bases from J, with 20 bases between. DNA of the CDR3: TGTGCCATCGATGAAAAACAGGGCTTGACAGATACGCAGTATTTT. Its translation: CAIDEKQGLTDTQYF.

This clonotype was seen more than once but under ten times. The rearrangement uses TRBV7-8 and TRBJ2-3; 13 bases align to TRBD2. Germline V gene lookup returns CDR1 SGHVS and CDR2 FQNEAQ. The CDR3 has 17 residues. Losses at the gene ends were 5 bases for V and 0 bases for J; bases not matched to a gene: 5. The CDR3: CASSTRTSGGSTDTQYF. CDR3 nucleotide sequence: TGTGCCAGCAGCACCCGGACTAGCGGGGGTAGCACAGATACGCAGTATTTT.

The chain recombines TRBV20-1 with TRBJ2-4, with TRBD1 matching 8 bases. Germline-derived CDR1 and CDR2 are DFQATT and SNEGSKA (reference sequence). Trimming cost V 4 bases and J 4 bases; bases outside gene matches: 9. The CDR3 has 15 amino acids. CDR3 DNA: TGCAGTGCTACGGGCCCCGGGACAGGAAAAAACATTCAGTACTTC. Protein: CSATGPGTGKNIQYF.

Turning to this clonotype: One end of the junction varies from germline; a read error may be responsible. This sequence joins TRBV12-3 or TRBV12-4 and TRBJ2-3, with D possibly matching TRBD1 (5 bases). The CDR3 extends over 15 amino acids. In DNA, the CDR3 is TGTGCCAGCAGTTTGTGGGGCTACAGCACAAATACGCAGTATTTT. It encodes CASSLWGYSTNTQYF.

This clonotype has a handful of counts. The chain couples TRBV12-3 or TRBV12-4 to TRBJ2-7, with D hard to call. The CDR3 is 15 amino acids. V shed 1 base and J shed 0 bases, with 10 bases lying between them. CDR3 sequence (DNA): TGTGCCAGCAGTTTAGACGCTTCCCCCTCCTACGAGCAGTACTTC. Its protein is CASSLDASPSYEQYF.

The table lists this clonotype with many counts. V and J are TRBV5-1 and TRBJ2-1; TRBD1 agrees at 7 bases. This CDR3 spans 15 amino acids. Unmatched junction bases numbered 5, after V lost 0 bases and J lost 5 bases. CDR1 and CDR2 (germline): SGHRS, YFSETQ. The chain's CDR3 is CASSLVTGLDNEQFF. The CDR3 region has the DNA TGCGCCAGCAGCTTGGTGACAGGGTTGGACAATGAGCAGTTCTTC. The full variable domain, rest sourced from reference TRBV5-1 and TRBJ2-1, is KAGVTQTPRYLIKTRGQQVTLSCSPISGHRSVSWYQQTPGQGLQFLFEYFSETQRNKGNFPGRFSGRQFSNSRSEMNVSTLELGDSALYLCASSLVTGLDNEQFFGPGTRLTVL.

This clonotype was seen more than once but under ten times. This chain links TRBV20-1 with TRBJ2-7; 11 bases are shared with TRBD1. The germline V gene has CDR1 DFQATT and CDR2 SNEGSKA (reference sequence). This CDR3 contains 13 residues. V shed 5 bases and J 9 bases; nucleotides not matched to a gene: 9. The CDR3 reads CSAAPGQGVRQYF. The CDR3 coding sequence is TGCAGTGCTGCACCGGGACAGGGGGTTAGGCAGTACTTC.